These 17 T cell receptor beta chains share one sample of origin, sequenced in a study of T-cell memory formation after mild COVID-19. Each CDR3 protein is one row after TCRdb ran MiXCR on the 5' RACE reads. The data contain around 25,000 distinct CDR3 sequences, 7.4% of them singletons. What was sequenced was PBMCs or a T cell subset sorted from them (not recorded which). The receptor source for this set is an adult woman who had mild COVID-19 (a few samples of this study predate the infection). Cell type and time point are not known.

This clonotype was detected ten times or more. The chain uses TRBV3-1 and TRBJ2-1, with D perhaps TRBD2 (5 bases). With 5 bases removed from V and 9 bases from J, the gap between germline ends came to 20 bases. The CDR3 contains 15 residues. CDR1 and CDR2 from the germline V gene are LGHDT and YNNKEL (reference sequence). Here the CDR3 reads CASSFKTGRAGEQFF. In nucleotides, the CDR3 is TGTGCCAGCAGCTTTAAAACGGGGAGAGCTGGTGAGCAGTTCTTC.

This clonotype was counted ten times or more. The chain recombines TRBV7-2 with TRBJ2-1; D uncertain. Germline lookup yields CDR1 SGHTA and CDR2 FQGNSA. CDR3 size: 15 residues. V dropped 5 bases and J dropped 2 bases, with 13 bases sitting between them. CDR3 sequence (DNA): TGTGCCAGCAGCCCCCAGACCCTTACCTACAATGAGCAGTTCTTC. It yields the protein CASSPQTLTYNEQFF.

This clonotype was picked up many times. The chain combines TRBV25-1 with TRBJ2-1; 9 bases are shared with TRBD2. Germline lookup yields CDR1 MGHDK and CDR2 SYGVNS. The CDR3 loop spans 15 amino acids. The V segment lost 4 bases and the J segment 5 bases; nucleotides outside the gene matches: 6. The CDR3 bases are TGTGCCAGCAGTGGTGCAGCGGGGGGCAACAATGAGCAGTTCTTC. It codes for CASSGAAGGNNEQFF.

The sample holds many counts of this clonotype. The rearrangement links TRBV10-3 to TRBJ1-1; D is possibly TRBD1 (5 bases). CDR3 length: 15 amino acids. Trimming cost V 6 bases and J 0 bases, with 14 bases left between them. Germline lookup yields CDR1 ENHRY and CDR2 SYGVKD. For the CDR3, the DNA is TGTGCCATCAGACCGGGACGGGGGGTGAACACTGAAGCTTTCTTT. It specifies CAIRPGRGVNTEAFF.

This clonotype has ten or more counts. The CDR3 DNA reads TGTGCCACTTGGTCCGGGACAGGGTATCAAGAGACCCAGTACTTC. Translating it yields CATWSGTGYQETQYF. V gene TRBV27 combines with J gene TRBJ2-5; 9 nucleotides line up with TRBD1. V trimming: 10 bases; J trimming: 2 bases; junction bases outside the gene matches: 11. CDR1 is MNHEY and CDR2 is SMNVEV in the germline V gene (reference sequence). The CDR3 totals 15 residues.

This clonotype has a count of ten or more. This chain uses TRBV4-2 with TRBJ1-2; tentatively, D is TRBD1 (6 bases). The germline V gene has CDR1 LGHNA and CDR2 YNFKEQ. Trimming left V 0 bases short and J 4 bases short, with 15 bases between. This CDR3 comprises 16 residues. The CDR3 is CASSQDLPGVIYGYTF. Here the CDR3 DNA reads TGTGCCAGCAGCCAAGATCTTCCAGGGGTGATCTATGGCTACACCTTC.

This clonotype was recorded at least ten times. The chain links TRBV7-2 to TRBJ1-4; maybe TRBD1 (6 bases). Germline CDR1 and CDR2: SGHTA and FQGNSA. The CDR3 spans 14 residues. V gave up 4 bases and J gave up 5 bases, with 11 bases separating them. The CDR3, as DNA: TGTGCCAGCAGCTACAGGGTGCCAAATGAAAAACTGTTTTTT. Protein product: CASSYRVPNEKLFF.

This clonotype was picked up many times. The chain joins TRBV5-1 to TRBJ1-1; TRBD1 is a possible D gene (5 bases). V was pared by 2 bases and J by 4 bases, with 12 bases between. Germline CDR1 and CDR2: SGHRS and YFSETQ. The CDR3 totals 14 residues. The CDR3 bases are TGCGCCAGCAGCTTTGAACAGGTGGCCACTGAAGCTTTCTTT. Its translation is CASSFEQVATEAFF.

This clonotype was detected ten times or more. This sequence joins TRBV7-2 and TRBJ2-3, with D perhaps matching TRBD1 (6 bases). The CDR3 spans 15 residues. Germline CDR1 reads SGHTA; CDR2 reads FQGNSA. V lost 4 bases and J lost 2, with 13 bases in between. The CDR3 region is CASSSPRTATDTQYF. Written as DNA, the CDR3 is TGTGCCAGCAGCTCTCCTCGGACAGCCACAGATACGCAGTATTTT.

This clonotype was observed many times. The V and J genes are TRBV6-1 and TRBJ1-5; D gene uncertain. This CDR3 spans 14 amino acids. CDR1 MNHNS and CDR2 SASEGT come from the germline V gene. V was cut by 6 bases and J by 1 base, with 10 bases left in between. CDR3 nucleotides: TGTGCCAGCAGCCAGTTCGGAAGCAATCAGCCCCAGCATTTT. This sequence encodes CASSQFGSNQPQHF.

At least ten counts were recorded for this clonotype. The rearrangement joins TRBV5-1 to TRBJ2-1; 11 nucleotides align to TRBD2. Germline V lookup: CDR1 SGHRS, CDR2 YFSETQ. CDR3 length: 16 residues. Losses at the gene ends were 3 bases for V and 7 bases for J; bases not matched to a gene: 9. CDR3 DNA sequence: TGCGCCAGCAGCTACTCCACTAGCGGGAGAGGGAATGAGCAGTTCTTC. As protein: CASSYSTSGRGNEQFF. The whole variable domain, filled in from reference TRBV5-1 and TRBJ2-1, reads KAGVTQTPRYLIKTRGQQVTLSCSPISGHRSVSWYQQTPGQGLQFLFEYFSETQRNKGNFPGRFSGRQFSNSRSEMNVSTLELGDSALYLCASSYSTSGRGNEQFFGPGTRLTVL.

This clonotype was counted many times. This chain connects TRBV6-2 or TRBV6-3 to TRBJ2-1, with 8 bases fitting TRBD1. Germline CDR1 is MNHEY and CDR2 is SVGEGT. This CDR3 region has 14 residues. J lost 2 bases, V lost 7 bases, and 4 bases had no gene match. The CDR3 coding sequence is TGTGCCAGCAATAGACAGGGGACCTACAATGAGCAGTTCTTC. Translated: CASNRQGTYNEQFF.

This clonotype was seen at least ten times. V and J are TRBV20-1 and TRBJ1-2; no definite D call. Germline CDR1 is DFQATT and CDR2 is SNEGSKA (reference sequence). This CDR3 is 15 amino acids long. The V end was cut by 6 bases, the J end by 7 bases, with 24 bases between. CDR3 protein: CSAPSPGPTASGYTF. The DNA of the CDR3 is TGCAGTGCCCCCTCCCCGGGCCCCACAGCAAGTGGCTACACCTTC.

This clonotype ranks as medium-sized. The rearrangement links TRBV7-8 to TRBJ2-5; D is undetermined. The V end lost 4 bases, the J end lost 5 bases, and 8 bases lay between the germline ends. The CDR3 totals 12 residues. Germline V lookup: CDR1 SGHVS, CDR2 FQNEAQ. The CDR3 bases are TGTGCCAGCAGCTCAGGACGGGAGACCCAGTACTTC. Its protein is CASSSGRETQYF.

This clonotype appeared many times. The chain recombines TRBV29-1 with TRBJ2-3; 9 bases fit TRBD2. The germline CDR1 and CDR2 sequences are SQVTM and ANQGSEA. The ends lost 7 bases at V and 9 bases at J; junction bases unmatched: 11. This CDR3 has 13 residues. The CDR3 coding sequence is TGCAGCGCCTTAGCGGGAGACGGGGTGACGCAGTATTTT. Its protein product is CSALAGDGVTQYF.

V and J are TRBV18 and TRBJ1-1, with 7 bases matching TRBD1. Germline CDR1 reads KGHSH; CDR2 reads LQKENI. This CDR3 has 14 residues. The ends lost 0 bases at V and 7 bases at J; junction bases unmatched: 5. CDR3 region: CASSPPVQGLEAFF. As DNA, the CDR3 is TGTGCCAGCTCACCACCGGTACAGGGGCTTGAAGCTTTCTTT.

This clonotype has a count of ten or more. The rearrangement joins TRBV2 to TRBJ1-1; perhaps TRBD1 as D (5 bases). V was pared by 6 bases and J by 0 bases, with 14 bases between. The length of the CDR3 is 15 residues. The germline CDR1 and CDR2 sequences are SNHLY and FYNNEI. The CDR3 protein is CASRDRQGMNTEAFF. Written as DNA, the CDR3 is TGTGCCAGCAGGGACCGGCAGGGTATGAACACTGAAGCTTTCTTT.